This TCR beta chain was retrieved from a study of blood T cell repertoires in COVID-19. On the study more broadly: The samples span acute and convalescent COVID-19 from the United States, Italy and Spain. From T cells, B-cell-depleted T cells, or PBMCs came the material, which was cDNA or gDNA.

How the authors handled the data: For nucleated cells, counts were estimated from reference gene primer amplification. The data were produced by immunoSEQ multiplex PCR, yet TCRdb's version contains in-frame clones alone and is incomplete. D and trimming come from the DNA, and the V and J calls and clone size come from that table. The sample has more than 90,000 clones, 87% seen once. CDR3 size: 15 residues. The germline V gene encodes CDR1 MRHNA and CDR2 SNTAGT. The ends were cut back, 4 bases at V and 4 bases at J, with 13 bases in the middle. The source material was peripheral blood. This receptor was obtained from a human donor in a cohort sampled during active COVID-19. The chain combines TRBV6-4 with TRBJ2-2; D uncertain. In DNA, the CDR3 is TGTGCCAGCAGTGTGGCTAGTCCACTCACCGGGGAGCTGTTTTTT. It yields the protein CASSVASPLTGELFF.